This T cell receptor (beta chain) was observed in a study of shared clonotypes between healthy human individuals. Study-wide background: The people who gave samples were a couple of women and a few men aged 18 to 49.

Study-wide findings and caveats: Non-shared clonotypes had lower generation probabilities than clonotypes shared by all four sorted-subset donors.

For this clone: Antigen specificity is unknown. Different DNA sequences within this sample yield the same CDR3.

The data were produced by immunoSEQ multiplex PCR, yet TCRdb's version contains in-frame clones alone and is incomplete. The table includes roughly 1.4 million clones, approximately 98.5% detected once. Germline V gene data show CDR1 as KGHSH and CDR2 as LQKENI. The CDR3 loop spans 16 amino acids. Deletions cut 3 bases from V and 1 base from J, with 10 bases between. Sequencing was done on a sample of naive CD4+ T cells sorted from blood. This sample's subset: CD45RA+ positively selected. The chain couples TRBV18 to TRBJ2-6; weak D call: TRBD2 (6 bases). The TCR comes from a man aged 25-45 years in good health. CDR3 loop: CASSPLGGSGANVLTF. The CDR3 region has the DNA TGTGCCAGCTCACCCCTTGGGGGGTCTGGGGCCAACGTCCTGACTTTC.